This TCR beta chain was profiled in a study of blood T cells in healthy people across ages. Germline V gene data show CDR1 as MNHNY and CDR2 as SVGAGI (reference sequence). Trimming removed 2 bases from V and 6 bases from J; junction bases left unmatched: 9. This CDR3 comprises 16 residues. A second roughly 6 to 12 cycle PCR used barcoded and J-beta primers. TCRdb called the 5' RACE reads again in MiXCR, with one record for every CDR3 protein. The sample holds more than 1,000,000 distinct CDR3 sequences, approximately 25% seen once. These data were also filed under a second study, of T cells of mothers and their children. That study adds: A few healthy Caucasian mothers and their six children donated. Roughly 2.7 million TCR beta reads per child versus over 9.5 million per mother. Related mother and child pairs showed slightly greater overlap (not significant) than unrelated pairs did.

Specimen: blood. The rearrangement joins TRBV6-6 to TRBJ1-5, with 8 bases lining up with TRBD1. This TCR was recovered from a girl aged 2-15 years in good health. CDR3 in DNA: TGTGCCAGCAGTTACGTCGGACAGGGTGCGAGTCAGCCCCAGCATTTT. Protein sequence: CASSYVGQGASQPQHF.